This T cell receptor (beta chain) was recorded in a study of cytomegalovirus exposure and HLA in healthy donors. Per germline, CDR1 SGDLS and CDR2 YYNGEE. Trimming stripped 4 bases from V and 1 base from J, with 14 bases between. The CDR3 covers 15 residues. With 60 Vbeta and 13 Jbeta primers, the PCR was carried out. Using immunoSEQ multiplex PCR, the repertoire was profiled, and TCRdb retains in-frame clones only, with some absent. This listing includes 100,000 to 150,000 clones. The sequence derives from a man between 18 and 29 years old in good health and CMV-seronegative. The chain links TRBV9 to TRBJ1-1; D not certain. The sequenced sample consisted of PBMCs. The CDR3: CASSTDPFGNTEAFF. The CDR3 coding sequence is TGTGCCAGCAGCACAGACCCTTTTGGGAACACTGAAGCTTTCTTT.